This TCR beta chain came from a study of radiotherapy plus CTLA-4 blockade in lung cancer. Study-wide background: Among all patients, approximately 17% showed objective responses, while 30% to 35% had disease control.

This CDR3 spans 15 amino acids. Trimming at V came to 6 bases and at J to 1 base, leaving 5 bases not matched to a gene. The germline CDR1 and CDR2 sequences are MGHDK and SYGVNS. TCRdb keeps only in-frame clones here, not all; method: immunoSEQ multiplex PCR. The sample records under 45,000 clones, more than 75% being singletons. The genes are TRBV25-1 and TRBJ2-1; TRBD2 aligns across 8 bases. The source was peripheral blood, collected from a patient treated with radiotherapy plus ipilimumab. This sequence was found in a human donor with non-small cell lung cancer that progressed on radiotherapy plus ipilimumab. The CDR3 reads CASSDSGASYNEQFF. In DNA form, the CDR3 reads TGTGCCAGCAGCGATAGCGGGGCTTCCTACAATGAGCAGTTCTTC.